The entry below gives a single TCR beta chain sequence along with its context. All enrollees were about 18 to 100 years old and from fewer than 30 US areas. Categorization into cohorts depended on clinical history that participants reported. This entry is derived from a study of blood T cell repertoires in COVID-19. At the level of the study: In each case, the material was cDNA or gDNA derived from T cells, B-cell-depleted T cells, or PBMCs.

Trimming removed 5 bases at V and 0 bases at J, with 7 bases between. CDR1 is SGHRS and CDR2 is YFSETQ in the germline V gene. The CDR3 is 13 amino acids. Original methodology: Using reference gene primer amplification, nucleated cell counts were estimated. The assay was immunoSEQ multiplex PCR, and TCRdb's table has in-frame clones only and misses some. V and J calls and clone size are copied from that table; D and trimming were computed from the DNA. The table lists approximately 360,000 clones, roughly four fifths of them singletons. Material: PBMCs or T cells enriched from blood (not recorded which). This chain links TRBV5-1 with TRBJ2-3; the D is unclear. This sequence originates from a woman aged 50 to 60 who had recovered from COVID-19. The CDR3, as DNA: TGCGCCAGCAGGGCAGGAAGCACAGATACGCAGTATTTT. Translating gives CASRAGSTDTQYF.